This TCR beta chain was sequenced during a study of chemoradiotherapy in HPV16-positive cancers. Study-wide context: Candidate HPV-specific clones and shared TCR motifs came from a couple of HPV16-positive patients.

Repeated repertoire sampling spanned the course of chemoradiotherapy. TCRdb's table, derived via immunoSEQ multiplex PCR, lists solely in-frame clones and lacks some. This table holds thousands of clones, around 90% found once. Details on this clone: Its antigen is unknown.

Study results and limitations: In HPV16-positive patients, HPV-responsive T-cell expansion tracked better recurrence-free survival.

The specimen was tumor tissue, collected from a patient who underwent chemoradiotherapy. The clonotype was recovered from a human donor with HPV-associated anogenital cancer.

The CDR3 DNA sequence: TGTGCCACCCAGGCGGTGAGCAATCAGCCCCAGCATTTT. Protein: CATQAVSNQPQHF. The rearrangement joins TRBV19 to TRBJ1-5; D unclear. V was shortened by 10 bases and J by 1 base, with 11 bases between the two germline ends. CDR1 LNHDA and CDR2 SQIVND come from the germline V gene (reference sequence). The CDR3 has 13 residues.